The subject of this entry is one T cell receptor (beta chain). The sample belongs to a study of blood T cell repertoires in COVID-19. Only in-frame clones appear in the TCRdb table, and some are missing; sequencing was by immunoSEQ multiplex PCR. The sample shows around 220,000 clones, 70% to 90% of them seen only once. The source is a woman aged 45-65 years with acute COVID-19. Sequencing used PBMCs or T cells enriched from blood (not recorded which).

As DNA, the CDR3 is TGTGCCAGTCAAAGCCAGCCTAGCGGGATATCGGATACGCAGTATTTT. Translation: CASQSQPSGISDTQYF. The chain carries TRBV19 and TRBJ2-3; 9 bases agree with TRBD2. J lost 6 bases, V lost 8 bases, and 15 bases had no gene match. Germline CDR1 reads LNHDA; CDR2 reads SQIVND (reference sequence). The CDR3 runs to 16 residues.